One and the same sample provided the 11 T cell receptor beta chains below, sequenced in a study of blood T cell repertoires in COVID-19. Repertoires were generated with immunoSEQ multiplex PCR, while TCRdb's copy carries only in-frame clones and drops some. The data show approximately 390,000 clones, with around 87% seen just once and about 2% held by the top ten. Source material: peripheral blood. The receptors here all came from a woman aged 55-70 years with COVID-19, enrolled during active disease.

V is TRBV5-6 and J is TRBJ1-1; D remains unclear. The CDR3 covers 14 residues. The V gene lost 0 bases and the J gene lost 2 bases, with 8 bases spanning the gap. Looked up from germline, CDR1 is SGHDT and CDR2 is YYEEEE. CDR3 coding DNA: TGTGCCAGCAGCTTGGCCCGCAGAAACACTGAAGCTTTCTTT. Residues: CASSLARRNTEAFF.

The chain carries TRBV5-5 and TRBJ2-7, with 7 bases aligning to TRBD2. Trimming cost V 4 bases and J 4 bases; bases outside gene matches: 5. CDR1 is SGHKS and CDR2 is YYEKEE in the germline V gene (reference sequence). The CDR3 runs to 13 residues. DNA for the CDR3: TGTGCCAGCAGCAGCGGGGATCGGTACGAGCAGTACTTC. Its protein is CASSSGDRYEQYF. Supplemented by reference TRBV5-5 and TRBJ2-7, the full variable domain reads DAGVTQSPTHLIKTRGQQVTLRCSPISGHKSVSWYQQVLGQGPQFIFQYYEKEERGRGNFPDRFSARQFPNYSSELNVNALLLGDSALYLCASSSGDRYEQYFGPGTRLTVT.

This rearrangement joins TRBV7-2 to TRBJ1-5; D may be TRBD1 (5 bases). Germline-derived CDR1 and CDR2 are SGHTA and FQGNSA. V was shortened by 3 bases and J by 0 bases, with 12 bases between the two germline ends. The CDR3 runs to 16 residues. The CDR3 region has the DNA TGTGCCAGCAGCTTTGGGGGGGATTTTAGCAATCAGCCCCAGCATTTT. The encoded protein is CASSFGGDFSNQPQHF.

The V gene is TRBV12-3 or TRBV12-4, the J gene TRBJ1-2; D call uncertain. This CDR3 region has 13 residues. V shed 7 bases and J shed 4 bases, with 13 bases lying between them. The CDR3 sequence is CASTPRVSYGYTF. The CDR3, as DNA: TGTGCCAGCACTCCGCGAGTTAGCTATGGCTACACCTTC.

This chain joins TRBV7-9 and TRBJ1-5; D may be TRBD1 (6 bases). This CDR3 contains 13 residues. CDR1 SEHNR and CDR2 FQNEAQ come from the germline V gene (reference sequence). The V end lost 1 base, the J end lost 7 bases, and 8 bases lay between the germline ends. CDR3 sequence (DNA): TGTGCCAGCAGCTTAGACAGGGACCAGCCCCAGCATTTT. Residues: CASSLDRDQPQHF.

This clone was detected only a few times. CDR3 residues: CASSLGQGLDEQYF. The CDR3 DNA is TGCGCCAGCAGCTTGGGCCAGGGTCTTGACGAGCAGTACTTC. The V call is TRBV5-1, the J call TRBJ2-7; a possible D gene is TRBD1 (5 bases). Trimming pared 0 bases from V and 5 bases from J, leaving 12 bases between. The CDR3 is made up of 14 amino acids. The germline CDR1 and CDR2 sequences are SGHRS and YFSETQ.

CDR3 residues: CASRLGLRQGGSGANVLTF. CDR3 nucleotides: TGTGCAAGTCGCTTAGGTCTTCGACAGGGAGGCTCTGGGGCCAACGTCCTGACTTTC. This chain uses TRBV12-2 with TRBJ2-6; the table's D call of TRBD1 was not tested on the DNA. TRBV12-2 has pseudogene status. The CDR3 sequence is 19 residues long.

The chain employs TRBV5-1 and TRBJ1-3; 10 bases line up with TRBD1. V dropped 4 bases and J dropped 4; count of bases not matched to a gene: 2. Germline V CDR1 and CDR2: SGHRS, YFSETQ. This CDR3 is built from 14 residues. CDR3: CASSDRGRGNTIYF. CDR3 sequence (DNA): TGCGCCAGCAGCGACAGGGGGCGAGGAAACACCATATATTTT.

This clone was found once. This chain links TRBV5-1 with TRBJ2-2; D possibly corresponds to TRBD1 (6 bases). V was pared by 4 bases and J by 0 bases, with 10 bases between. Germline V gene data show CDR1 as SGHRS and CDR2 as YFSETQ. The CDR3 consists of 15 residues. CDR3 sequence: CASSPRTANTGELFF. DNA of the CDR3: TGCGCCAGCAGCCCTAGGACAGCGAACACCGGGGAGCTGTTTTTT.

The sample holds one count of this clone. This chain connects TRBV19 to TRBJ1-5; no clear D. This CDR3 is built from 18 residues. The germline V and J ends were trimmed by 0 bases and 0 bases, with 15 bases remaining between them. CDR1 and CDR2 (germline): LNHDA, SQIVND (reference sequence). CDR3 DNA: TGTGCCAGTAGTATAGATTCGCCCCCCGCGGGTAGCAATCAGCCCCAGCATTTT. Translated, it gives CASSIDSPPAGSNQPQHF.

This chain uses TRBV2 with TRBJ2-7; TRBD1 aligns across 8 bases. This CDR3 comprises 14 residues. V gave up 7 bases and J gave up 6 bases; unmatched junction bases: 11. The germline V gene has CDR1 SNHLY and CDR2 FYNNEI. The CDR3 loop reads CASKGGQGTSEQYF. CDR3 in DNA: TGTGCCAGCAAGGGAGGACAGGGCACGAGCGAGCAGTACTTC. The variable domain in full, completed from reference TRBV2 and TRBJ2-7, reads EPEVTQTPSHQVTQMGQEVILRCVPISNHLYFYWYRQILGQKVEFLVSFYNNEISEKSEIFDDQFSVERPDGSNFTLKIRSTKLEDSAMYFCASKGGQGTSEQYFGPGTRLTVT.